Each of the 25 T cell receptor beta chains below was sequenced from the same sample in a study of technical replicates of blood from a few donors. Measured with immunoSEQ multiplex PCR; TCRdb has only the in-frame clones, and not every one. The top ten hold around 5% of the sample, which has some 70,000 clones, roughly 90% seen once. Material: PBMCs. These receptors originate from a human donor in good health. Some clones in this sample may be carry-over from other donors' samples.

This clone came up once. This chain uses TRBV7-6 with TRBJ2-7, with D tentatively TRBD2 (6 bases). The CDR3 covers 15 residues. V was clipped by 5 bases and J by 0 bases, with 14 bases between them. The germline V gene has CDR1 SGHVS and CDR2 FNYEAQ. The CDR3 coding sequence is TGTGCCAGCAGCCCAAACCCCGGGAGCTCCTACGAGCAGTACTTC. Its protein is CASSPNPGSSYEQYF.

The chain employs TRBV5-8 and TRBJ2-2; tentatively, D is TRBD1 (6 bases). V shed 0 bases and J shed 2 bases, with 8 bases lying between them. The CDR3 sequence is 15 residues long. Germline V gene data show CDR1 as SGHTS and CDR2 as YDEGEE. CDR3 nucleotide sequence: TGTGCCAGCAGCTTGGTGGGGGCCAACACCGGGGAGCTGTTTTTT. This sequence encodes CASSLVGANTGELFF. The entire variable domain, with the rest obtained from reference TRBV5-8 and TRBJ2-2, is as follows: EAGVTQSPTHLIKTRGQQATLRCSPISGHTSVYWYQQALGLGLQFLLWYDEGEERNRGNFPPRFSGRQFPNYSSELNVNALELEDSALYLCASSLVGANTGELFFGEGSRLTVL.

The chain has TRBV13 and TRBJ1-1; possibly TRBD1 for D (5 bases). The germline gives CDR1 PRHDT, CDR2 FYEKMQ (reference sequence). V dropped 5 bases and J dropped 0 bases, with 13 bases sitting between them. The CDR3 contains 15 residues. CDR3 in DNA: TGTGCCAGCAGCGAAAGACAGAAAATGAACACTGAAGCTTTCTTT. Translating gives CASSERQKMNTEAFF.

The chain joins TRBV6-5 to TRBJ1-2, with D possibly TRBD1 on 6 matching bases. CDR1 MNHEY and CDR2 SVGAGI come from the germline V gene. There are 13 residues in the CDR3. The V gene lost 8 bases and the J gene lost 2 bases, with 12 bases spanning the gap. The CDR3, as DNA: TGTGCCAGCTCTTCAGGGGCGAACTATGGCTACACCTTC. It codes for CASSSGANYGYTF.

This clone was seen a handful of times. This chain connects TRBV5-1 to TRBJ2-1, with TRBD1 identical over 7 bases. Germline V gene data show CDR1 as SGHRS and CDR2 as YFSETQ. J gave up 4 bases and V 5 bases, and 6 bases lay outside the gene matches. The CDR3 runs to 14 residues. CDR3 amino acids: CASSAAGGYNEQFF. DNA of the CDR3: TGCGCCAGCAGTGCTGCAGGGGGTTACAATGAGCAGTTCTTC.

This clone appeared once. The V gene is TRBV19, the J gene TRBJ2-3; no clear D gene. CDR1 LNHDA and CDR2 SQIVND come from the germline V gene (reference sequence). The length of the CDR3 is 16 residues. Trimming cost V 4 bases and J 5 bases, with 19 bases left between them. The CDR3 loop is CASSSTMTSAGDTQYF. In DNA form, the CDR3 reads TGTGCCAGTAGTAGCACCATGACCTCAGCAGGAGATACGCAGTATTTT.

The chain carries TRBV6-1 and TRBJ1-1; D unresolved. Germline CDR1 MNHNS, CDR2 SASEGT. V was cut by 5 bases and J by 3 bases, with 10 bases left in between. The CDR3 totals 13 residues. The CDR3 region is CASSPRGDTEAFF. The CDR3 DNA reads TGTGCCAGCAGTCCTCGTGGAGACACTGAAGCTTTCTTT.

V usage is TRBV15 and J usage is TRBJ2-5; TRBD2 might be the D (6 bases). This CDR3 comprises 14 residues. Per the germline V gene, CDR1 is LNHNV and CDR2 is YYDKDF (reference sequence). V was shortened by 5 bases and J by 7 bases, with 17 bases between the two germline ends. This chain's CDR3 is CATSPSRGTGTQYF. DNA for the CDR3: TGTGCCACCAGCCCGTCACGGGGGACGGGGACCCAGTACTTC. Drawing the rest from reference TRBV15 and TRBJ2-5, the complete variable domain is DAMVIQNPRYQVTQFGKPVTLSCSQTLNHNVMYWYQQKSSQAPKLLFHYYDKDFNNEADTPDNFQSRRPNTSFCFLDIRSPGLGDTAMYLCATSPSRGTGTQYFGPGTRLLVL.

The V and J genes are TRBV7-2 and TRBJ1-2, with 12 bases that match TRBD1. In germline, CDR1 is SGHTA, CDR2 FQGNSA. CDR3 length equals 15 residues. Trimming removed 0 bases from V and 8 bases from J; junction bases left unmatched: 4. CDR3 amino acids: CASSLAGTGGEGYTF. Written as DNA, the CDR3 is TGTGCCAGCAGCTTAGCTGGGACAGGGGGCGAGGGCTACACCTTC. The full variable domain, its missing parts supplied by reference TRBV7-2 and TRBJ1-2, is GAGVSQSPSNKVTEKGKDVELRCDPISGHTALYWYRQSLGQGLEFLIYFQGNSAPDKSGLPSDRFSAERTGGSVSTLTIQRTQQEDSAVYLCASSLAGTGGEGYTFGSGTRLTVV.

The gene calls are TRBV7-3 and TRBJ2-2; D unresolved. This CDR3 is built from 13 residues. The V gene's germline CDR1 is SGHTA and CDR2 FQGTGA. Trimming removed 5 bases from V and 7 bases from J, with 11 bases in between. CDR3 DNA: TGTGCCAGCAGCCATTCGGGTGGCGGGGAGCTGTTTTTT. Its protein product is CASSHSGGGELFF.

V usage is TRBV7-3 and J usage is TRBJ2-7, with 9 bases aligning to TRBD2. Losses at the gene ends were 5 bases for V and 1 base for J; bases not matched to a gene: 3. Germline assignment: CDR1 SGHTA and CDR2 FQGTGA. There are 14 residues in the CDR3. The CDR3 loop is CASSPTSGSYEQYF. In DNA form, the CDR3 reads TGTGCCAGCAGCCCGACTAGCGGTTCCTACGAGCAGTACTTC.

This chain uses TRBV7-8 with TRBJ1-6; 8 nucleotides match TRBD1. The germline V gene encodes CDR1 SGHVS and CDR2 FQNEAQ. The CDR3 is made up of 15 amino acids. V was pared by 1 base and J by 8 bases, with 4 bases of the junction left unmatched. CDR3 loop: CASSLVHRGDSPLHF. In DNA form, the CDR3 reads TGTGCCAGCAGCTTAGTGCACAGGGGGGATTCACCCCTCCACTTT.

This chain links TRBV12-1 with TRBJ2-1; the DNA was not used to check the table's D call, TRBD2. TRBV12-1 is annotated as a pseudogene. This CDR3 is built from 13 residues. For the CDR3, the DNA is TGTGCCAGCAGCTTTGTTCTAGCGGGGGAGCAGTTCTTC. It codes for CASSFVLAGEQFF.

This chain links TRBV7-8 with TRBJ2-2; possibly TRBD2 for D (5 bases). Germline V gene data show CDR1 as SGHVS and CDR2 as FQNEAQ. The CDR3 runs 14 residues. Trimming cost V 5 bases and J 1 base, with 8 bases left between them. This chain's CDR3 is CASSHRENTGELFF. CDR3 nucleotides: TGTGCCAGCAGCCACCGGGAGAACACCGGGGAGCTGTTTTTT.

The V call is TRBV14, the J call TRBJ2-7, with no clear D. The CDR3 has 15 residues. Trimming removed 1 base from V and 0 bases from J, with 10 bases in between. The V gene's germline CDR1 is SGHDN and CDR2 FVKESK. The chain's CDR3 is CASSQVGRNSYEQYF. The CDR3 coding sequence is TGTGCCAGCAGCCAAGTGGGCCGGAACTCCTACGAGCAGTACTTC.

The rearrangement uses TRBV7-3 and TRBJ2-2; 11 nucleotides align to TRBD2. After removal of 6 bases from V and 8 bases from J, the junction contained 8 bases not matched to a gene. Per the germline V gene, CDR1 is SGHTA and CDR2 is FQGTGA. The CDR3 runs to 15 residues. DNA of the CDR3: TGTGCCAGCAGTTCCCTAGCGGGAGGTTTAGGGGAGCTGTTTTTT. As protein: CASSSLAGGLGELFF.

A few counts support this clone. The rearrangement links TRBV29-1 to TRBJ2-6, with D possibly TRBD2 on 6 matching bases. The CDR3 consists of 14 residues. Germline V lookup: CDR1 SQVTM, CDR2 ANQGSEA. CDR3 coding DNA: TGCGGGGCCGGGGGTTACTCTGGGGCCAACGTCCTGACTTTC. It translates to CGAGGYSGANVLTF.

The chain carries TRBV7-9 and TRBJ2-7, with 14 bases lining up with TRBD2. The germline V gene encodes CDR1 SEHNR and CDR2 FQNEAQ (reference sequence). The junction had 6 bases not matched to a gene; V was cut back by 5 bases and J by 6 bases. The CDR3 sequence is 15 residues long. The DNA of the CDR3 is TGTGCCAGCAGCAATCCGGGACTAGCGGGAGTCGAGCAGTACTTC. Its protein product is CASSNPGLAGVEQYF.

DNA for the CDR3: TGTGCCAGCTCAGCCGACAGGGTCGAGCAGTACTTC. It codes for CASSADRVEQYF. This rearrangement joins TRBV18 to TRBJ2-7; 7 bases align to TRBD1. V dropped 5 bases and J dropped 6; count of bases not matched to a gene: 4. The CDR3 contains 12 residues. CDR1 KGHSH and CDR2 LQKENI come from the germline V gene.

This clone appeared once. The rearrangement links TRBV5-1 to TRBJ2-2; D possibly corresponds to TRBD2 (5 bases). Germline CDR1 is SGHRS and CDR2 is YFSETQ. Trimming took off 4 bases at V and 2 bases at J, with 15 bases between the two ends. CDR3 length: 16 amino acids. The CDR3 spells CASSAGIRHNTGELFF. The CDR3, as DNA: TGCGCCAGCAGCGCCGGGATTAGGCACAACACCGGGGAGCTGTTTTTT.

V and J are TRBV28 and TRBJ2-7; 9 positions match TRBD1. The length of the CDR3 is 16 residues. Germline values: CDR1 MDHEN, CDR2 SYDVKM. Losses at the gene ends were 4 bases for V and 7 bases for J; bases not matched to a gene: 14. CDR3 sequence (DNA): TGTGCCAGCAGTTGGACCCGGGACAGGGAATCTTATGAGCAGTACTTC. Its translation is CASSWTRDRESYEQYF. Drawing the rest from reference TRBV28 and TRBJ2-7, the complete variable domain is DVKVTQSSRYLVKRTGEKVFLECVQDMDHENMFWYRQDPGLGLRLIYFSYDVKMKEKGDIPEGYSVSREKKERFSLILESASTNQTSMYLCASSWTRDRESYEQYFGPGTRLTVT.

The chain is built from TRBV5-1 and TRBJ2-7, with a weak D call TRBD1 (6 bases). This CDR3 has 14 residues. The germline V gene has CDR1 SGHRS and CDR2 YFSETQ. The V end lost 2 bases, the J end lost 5 bases, and 14 bases lay between the germline ends. The CDR3 nucleotides are TGCGCCAGCAGCTTAATTACAGGGTTCAACGAGCAGTACTTC. Translation: CASSLITGFNEQYF.

The chain joins TRBV4-1 to TRBJ1-2, with D unclear. The CDR3 is 12 amino acids. Per germline, CDR1 MGHRA and CDR2 YSYEKL. Trimming left V 1 base short and J 6 bases short, with 6 bases between. CDR3 bases: TGCGCCAGCAGCCAAGGTAGCGATGGCTACACCTTC. Its protein is CASSQGSDGYTF.

The V call is TRBV9, the J call TRBJ2-5; 11 bases map to TRBD2. The germline V gene encodes CDR1 SGDLS and CDR2 YYNGEE. Trimming at V came to 0 bases and at J to 5 bases, leaving 9 bases not matched to a gene. The CDR3 spans 17 residues. CDR3 amino acids: CASSVGGSGGASETQYF. Here the CDR3 DNA reads TGTGCCAGCAGCGTAGGAGGTAGCGGGGGGGCTAGCGAGACCCAGTACTTC.

This sequence joins TRBV7-2 and TRBJ2-7; possible D gene TRBD2, 6 bases. The ends were cut back, 2 bases at V and 2 bases at J, with 13 bases in the middle. The CDR3 runs to 15 residues. CDR1 and CDR2 from the germline V gene are SGHTA and FQGNSA. CDR3 DNA sequence: TGTGCCAGCAGCTTATTTAGCGGCGAAACCTACGAGCAGTACTTC. Amino acid sequence: CASSLFSGETYEQYF. Looking up the rest from reference TRBV7-2 and TRBJ2-7 gives the full variable domain: GAGVSQSPSNKVTEKGKDVELRCDPISGHTALYWYRQSLGQGLEFLIYFQGNSAPDKSGLPSDRFSAERTGGSVSTLTIQRTQQEDSAVYLCASSLFSGETYEQYFGPGTRLTVT.